This TCR beta chain was recorded in a study of human T cells and chemical hapten exposure. The sample's time point: pre-sensitization, week 0. The treatment is: therapeutic diphenylcyclopropenone sensitization with weekly scalp DPC. Trimming stripped 7 bases from V and 0 bases from J, with 6 bases between. CDR1 is MDHEN, CDR2 SYDVKM, per germline. CDR3 length: 13 residues. TCRdb reprocessed the RACE reads via MiXCR and lists one record per CDR3 protein. The table records tens of thousands of distinct CDR3 sequences, more than 9% of them present only once. Source: whole blood, taken in connection with sensitization to the hapten diphenylcyclopropenone (DPC). The clonotype was recovered from a man in his forties with alopecia areata. Some clones in this sample may be carry-over from other donors' samples. The chain combines TRBV28 with TRBJ1-4; D ambiguous. The CDR3 sequence: CASTPATNEKLFF. CDR3 DNA: TGTGCCAGCACCCCTGCAACTAATGAAAAACTGTTTTTT.